This T cell receptor (beta chain) was recorded in a study of Graves' ophthalmopathy and Graves' hyperthyroidism. Looking at the study overall: Hyperthyroidism is called stable when no ophthalmopathy develops within 18 months of follow-up.

Amplified material comprised TCR beta CDR3 regions derived from RNA transcripts. In the first round, RT-PCR was carried out with HTBI primers, and a multiplex PCR formed the second round. One entry per CDR3 protein, called by TCRdb with MiXCR from the multiplex PCR reads. The sample has about 590,000 distinct CDR3 sequences; under 40% are singletons. The germline V gene encodes CDR1 GTSNPN and CDR2 SVGIG (reference sequence). V was cut by 3 bases and J by 2 bases, with 7 bases left in between. The CDR3 contains 13 residues. This clonotype has a single count. The source material was peripheral blood or thyroid tissue (not recorded which). This rearrangement joins TRBV30 to TRBJ2-2; D call uncertain. The TCR sequence derives from an adult man with Graves' hyperthyroidism. This CDR3 is CAWRTLNTGELFF. Here the CDR3 DNA reads TGTGCCTGGAGGACCCTCAACACCGGGGAGCTGTTTTTT.